The present T cell receptor beta chain was sequenced within a study of monozygotic twins with inflammatory bowel disease. Study-wide results and caveats: Background noise in patient repertoires may stem from differing immunosuppressive treatments. The results supported no single strong signal or clonotype associated with IBD.

Every TCR library consumed 3,000 to 4,500 ng of total RNA. No DNA is given; TCRdb re-called the 5' RACE reads and lists each CDR3 protein once. Recorded for this sample: 330,000 or so distinct CDR3 sequences. Germline CDR1 SGHDT, CDR2 YYEEEE. This CDR3 region has 17 residues. About this clonotype itself: Its specificity is not known.

Sequenced sample: blood. This clonotype was sampled from a human donor with ulcerative colitis or Crohn's disease, or a healthy co-twin of an affected twin (not recorded which). This chain links TRBV5-6 with TRBJ2-3; the TRBD1 assignment by TCRdb is unverifiable without DNA. CDR3 sequence reads: CASNHLSRDPSTDTQYF.